This TCR beta chain was found in a study of T-cell reconstitution after alpha-beta-depleted transplantation in children. Broader study findings: It was newly produced T cells that mostly accounted for T-cell counts and diversity one year after transplant. At day 60, the high TCRbeta diversity found in some patients originated from recipient T cells and thymic progenitors that had survived.

This clonotype has a count of ten or more. Its target is not known. V was pared by 2 bases and J by 0 bases, with 13 bases between. This CDR3 has 16 residues. CDR1 is MNHEY, CDR2 SVGAGI, per germline. A TCRbeta library incorporating unique molecular identifiers was prepared. TCRdb itself ran the PCR reads through MiXCR, one entry per CDR3 protein. The sample has 600,000 to 800,000 distinct CDR3 sequences, 10% to 15% seen once. This clonotype originated in a girl under 10 years old with congenital amegakaryocytic thrombocytopenia, due to receive a stem cell transplant. Sequencing used PBMCs, obtained before TCRalphabeta/CD19-depleted stem cell transplant. This sequence joins TRBV6-5 and TRBJ1-2, with D unclear. This CDR3 is CASSYPIEKTNYGYTF. As DNA, the CDR3 is TGTGCCAGCAGTTACCCGATCGAGAAAACTAACTATGGCTACACCTTC.